The clone carrying this TCR beta chain occurred a few times. The record originates from a study of T cell changes during pregnancy in multiple sclerosis. The CDR3 is made up of 12 amino acids. Unmatched junction bases numbered 2, after V lost 9 bases and J lost 1 base. Per the germline V gene, CDR1 is WSHSY and CDR2 is SAAADI. Clones were sequenced by immunoSEQ multiplex PCR, and TCRdb holds only the in-frame ones, with some missing. The top ten hold about 0.37% of the sample, which has about 52,000 clones, approximately 94% seen once. The chain is built from TRBV10-2 and TRBJ2-5; 7 positions match TRBD2. Here the sequenced sample was CD4+ T cells from peripheral blood mononuclear cells, taken before pregnancy. This TCR was recovered from a female donor with multiple sclerosis, enrolled in a pregnancy study. The CDR3 protein is CASRLAQETQYF. Written as DNA, the CDR3 is TGCGCCAGTCGACTAGCCCAAGAGACCCAGTACTTC.